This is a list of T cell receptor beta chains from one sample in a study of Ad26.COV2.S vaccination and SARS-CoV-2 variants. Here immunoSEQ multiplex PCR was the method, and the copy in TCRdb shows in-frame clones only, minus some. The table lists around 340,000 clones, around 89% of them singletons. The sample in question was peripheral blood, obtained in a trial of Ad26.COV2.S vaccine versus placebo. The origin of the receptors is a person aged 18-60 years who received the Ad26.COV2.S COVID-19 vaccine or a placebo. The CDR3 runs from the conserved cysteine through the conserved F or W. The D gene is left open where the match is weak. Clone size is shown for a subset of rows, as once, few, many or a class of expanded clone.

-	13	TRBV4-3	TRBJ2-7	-	CASSQDLGIGQYF	TGCGCCAGCAGCCAAGATCTCGGAATAGGGCAGTACTTC
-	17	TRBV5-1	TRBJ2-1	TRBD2	CASSYPTSGGTYNEQFF	TGCGCCAGCAGCTACCCGACTAGCGGGGGAACCTACAATGAGCAGTTCTTC
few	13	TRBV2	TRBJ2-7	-	CASKPTRLYEQYF	TGTGCCAGCAAACCGACTAGGCTCTACGAGCAGTACTTC
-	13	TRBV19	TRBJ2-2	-	CASSASDTGELFF	TGTGCCAGTAGTGCCAGCGACACCGGGGAGCTGTTTTTT
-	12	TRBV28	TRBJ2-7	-	CASSLEVREQYF	TGTGCCAGCAGTTTGGAGGTACGGGAGCAGTACTTC
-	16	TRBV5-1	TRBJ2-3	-	CASSLNSGVRTDTQYF	TGCGCCAGCAGCTTGAATTCCGGTGTGCGCACAGATACGCAGTATTTT
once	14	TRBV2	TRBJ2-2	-	CASSAGANTGELFF	TGTGCCAGCAGTGCGGGAGCGAACACCGGGGAGCTGTTTTTT
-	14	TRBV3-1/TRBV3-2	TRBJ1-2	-	CASSQDRVSYGYTF	TGTGCCAGCAGCCAAGACAGGGTAAGCTATGGCTACACCTTC
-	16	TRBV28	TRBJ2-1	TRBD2	CASSLLPSGTLYEQFF	TGTGCCAGCAGTTTATTGCCTAGCGGGACATTATATGAGCAGTTCTTC
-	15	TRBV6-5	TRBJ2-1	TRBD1	CASSRQGYSYNEQFF	TGTGCCAGCAGTCGACAGGGTTATTCCTACAATGAGCAGTTCTTC
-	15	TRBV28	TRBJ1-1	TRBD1	CASNPGGVFNTEAFF	TGTGCCAGCAATCCAGGGGGCGTATTTAACACTGAAGCTTTCTTT
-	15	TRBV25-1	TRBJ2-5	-	CASSESGPFLETQYF	TGTGCCAGCAGTGAATCGGGACCTTTTCTGGAGACCCAGTACTTC
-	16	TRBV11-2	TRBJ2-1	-	CASSSVVGGSYNEQFF	TGTGCCAGCAGCTCTGTGGTGGGCGGCAGCTACAATGAGCAGTTCTTC
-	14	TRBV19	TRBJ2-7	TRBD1	CASSARQGVDEQYF	TGTGCCAGTAGTGCCCGACAGGGGGTAGACGAGCAGTACTTC
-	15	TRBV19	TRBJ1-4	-	CASSKVGGPNEKLFF	TGTGCCAGTAGTAAGGTCGGGGGTCCTAATGAAAAACTGTTTTTT
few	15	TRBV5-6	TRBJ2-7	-	CASSPPTGPSYEQYF	TGTGCCAGCAGCCCACCGACAGGTCCATCCTACGAGCAGTACTTC
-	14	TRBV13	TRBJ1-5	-	CASSLARVHQPQHF	TGTGCCAGCAGCTTAGCCAGGGTTCATCAGCCCCAGCATTTT
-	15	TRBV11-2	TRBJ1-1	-	CASSSYRERNTEAFF	TGTGCCAGCAGCTCCTACAGGGAAAGGAACACTGAAGCTTTCTTT
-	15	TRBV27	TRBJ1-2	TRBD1	CASSLLGTASYGYTF	TGTGCCAGCAGTTTACTCGGGACAGCTTCCTATGGCTACACCTTC
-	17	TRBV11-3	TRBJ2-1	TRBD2	CASSLRTSGRAGYEQFF	TGTGCCAGCAGCTTACGGACTAGCGGGAGGGCCGGCTATGAGCAGTTCTTC
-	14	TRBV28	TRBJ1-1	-	CASRLRQQSTEAFF	TGTGCCAGCAGGCTAAGACAGCAATCCACTGAAGCTTTCTTT
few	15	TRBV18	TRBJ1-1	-	CASSPIDSLGTEAFF	TGTGCCAGCTCACCTATAGACTCACTAGGCACTGAAGCTTTCTTT
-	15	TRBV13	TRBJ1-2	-	CASSLRSTANYGYTF	TGTGCCAGCAGCCTCCGTTCGACAGCTAACTATGGCTACACCTTC